Listed here is a single TCR beta chain. TCRdb's table, derived via immunoSEQ multiplex PCR, lists solely in-frame clones and lacks some. The repertoire holds some 380,000 clones, with roughly 77% as singletons. This sample stems from a study of blood T cell repertoires in COVID-19. Sequenced sample: peripheral blood. The clonotype was recovered from a human donor with acute or convalescent COVID-19. The donor label of this sample is uncertain.

The CDR3 sequence is CASIGGSSYEQYF. CDR3 bases: TGCGCCAGCATTGGGGGGAGCTCCTACGAGCAGTACTTC. The gene calls are TRBV10-2 and TRBJ2-7; TRBD2 might be the D (6 bases). In germline, CDR1 is WSHSY, CDR2 SAAADI. CDR3 length: 13 residues. V was trimmed by 7 bases and J by 0 bases, leaving 10 bases between them.